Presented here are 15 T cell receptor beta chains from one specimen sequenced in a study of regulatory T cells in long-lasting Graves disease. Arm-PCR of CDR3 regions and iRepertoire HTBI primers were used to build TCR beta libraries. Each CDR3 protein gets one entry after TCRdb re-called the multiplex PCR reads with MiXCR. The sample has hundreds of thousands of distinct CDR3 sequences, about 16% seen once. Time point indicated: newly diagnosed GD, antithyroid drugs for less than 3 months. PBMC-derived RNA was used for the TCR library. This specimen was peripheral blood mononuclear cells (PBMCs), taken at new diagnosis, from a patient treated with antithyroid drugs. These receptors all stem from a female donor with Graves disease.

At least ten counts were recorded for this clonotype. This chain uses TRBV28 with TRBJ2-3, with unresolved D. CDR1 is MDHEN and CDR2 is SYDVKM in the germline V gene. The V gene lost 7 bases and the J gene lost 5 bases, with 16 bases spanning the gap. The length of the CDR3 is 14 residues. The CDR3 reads CASKQDMDGDTQYF. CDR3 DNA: TGTGCCAGCAAGCAGGATATGGACGGAGATACGCAGTATTTT.

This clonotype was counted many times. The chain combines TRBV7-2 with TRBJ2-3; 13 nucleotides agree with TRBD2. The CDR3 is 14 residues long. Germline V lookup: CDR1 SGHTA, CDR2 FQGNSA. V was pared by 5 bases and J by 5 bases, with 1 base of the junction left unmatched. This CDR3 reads CASSRLAGGDTQYF. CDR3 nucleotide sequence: TGTGCCAGCAGCCGACTAGCGGGAGGAGATACGCAGTATTTT.

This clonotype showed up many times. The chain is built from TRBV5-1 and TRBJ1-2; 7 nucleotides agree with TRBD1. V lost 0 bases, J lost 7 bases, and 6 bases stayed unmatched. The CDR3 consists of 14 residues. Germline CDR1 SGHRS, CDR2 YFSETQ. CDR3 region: CASSLASGGSGYTF. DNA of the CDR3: TGCGCCAGCAGCTTGGCCTCAGGGGGAAGTGGCTACACCTTC.

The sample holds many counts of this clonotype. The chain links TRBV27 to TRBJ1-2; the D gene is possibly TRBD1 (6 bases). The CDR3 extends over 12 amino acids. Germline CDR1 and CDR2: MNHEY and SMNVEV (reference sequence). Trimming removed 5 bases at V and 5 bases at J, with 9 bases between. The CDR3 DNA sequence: TGTGCCAGCAGTCAAACAGGGTATGGCTACACCTTC. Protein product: CASSQTGYGYTF.

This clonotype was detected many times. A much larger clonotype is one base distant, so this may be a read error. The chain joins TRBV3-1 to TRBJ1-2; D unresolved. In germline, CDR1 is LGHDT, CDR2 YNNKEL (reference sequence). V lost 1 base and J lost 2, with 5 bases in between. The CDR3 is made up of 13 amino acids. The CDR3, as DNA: TGTGCCAGCAGCCAAGGAGAGAACTATGGCTACACCTTC. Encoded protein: CASSQGENYGYTF.

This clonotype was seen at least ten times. CDR3 in DNA: TGTGCCAGCAGTCCAAACTATTGGCGGGACAGGACTAACTATGGCTACACCTTC. Protein: CASSPNYWRDRTNYGYTF. The chain links TRBV28 to TRBJ1-2; 8 bases fit TRBD1. This CDR3 contains 18 residues. The V gene's germline CDR1 is MDHEN and CDR2 SYDVKM. V dropped 5 bases and J dropped 0; count of bases not matched to a gene: 14.

CDR3 region: CASSTKTGTPTYEQYF. The CDR3 DNA is TGTGCCAGCAGCACCAAAACCGGGACACCAACCTACGAGCAGTACTTC. The V and J genes are TRBV2 and TRBJ2-7, with TRBD1 as a possible D gene (6 bases). The V end was cut by 6 bases, the J end by 2 bases, with 20 bases between. The germline CDR1 and CDR2 sequences are SNHLY and FYNNEI. This CDR3 spans 16 amino acids. Based on the CDR3 plus reference TRBV2 and TRBJ2-7, the full variable domain is EPEVTQTPSHQVTQMGQEVILRCVPISNHLYFYWYRQILGQKVEFLVSFYNNEISEKSEIFDDQFSVERPDGSNFTLKIRSTKLEDSAMYFCASSTKTGTPTYEQYFGPGTRLTVT.

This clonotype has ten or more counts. CDR3: CAWSPNHNGELFF. The DNA for the CDR3 is TGTGCCTGGAGTCCCAATCACAATGGGGAGCTGTTTTTT. This chain joins TRBV30 and TRBJ2-2; D uncertain. Germline assignment: CDR1 GTSNPN and CDR2 SVGIG (reference sequence). V was shortened by 2 bases and J by 8 bases, with 12 bases between the two germline ends. CDR3 length: 13 residues.

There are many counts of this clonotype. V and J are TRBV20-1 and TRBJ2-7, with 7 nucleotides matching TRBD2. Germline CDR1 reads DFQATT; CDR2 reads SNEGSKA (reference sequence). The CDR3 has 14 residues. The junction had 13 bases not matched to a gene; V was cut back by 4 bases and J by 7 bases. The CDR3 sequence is CSAIAGGAGEEQYF. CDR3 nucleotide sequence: TGCAGTGCTATCGCCGGCGGTGCGGGAGAGGAGCAGTACTTC.

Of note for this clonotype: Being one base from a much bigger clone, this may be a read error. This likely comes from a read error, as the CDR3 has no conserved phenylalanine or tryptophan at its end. CDR3 in amino acids: CSAGGSYEQYS. The CDR3 DNA reads TGCAGTGCCGGGGGCTCCTACGAGCAGTACTCC. This sequence joins TRBV20-1 and TRBJ2-7; possibly TRBD2 for D (6 bases). V lost 6 bases and J lost 0, with 6 bases in between. Looked up from germline, CDR1 is DFQATT and CDR2 is SNEGSKA (reference sequence). The CDR3 has 11 amino acids.

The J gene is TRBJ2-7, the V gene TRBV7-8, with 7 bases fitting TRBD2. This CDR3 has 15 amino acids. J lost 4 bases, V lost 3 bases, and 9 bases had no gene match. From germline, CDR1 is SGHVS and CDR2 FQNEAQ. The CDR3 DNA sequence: TGTGCCAGCAGCTTTGGACTAGTCCCTTTTTACGAGCAGTACTTC. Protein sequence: CASSFGLVPFYEQYF.

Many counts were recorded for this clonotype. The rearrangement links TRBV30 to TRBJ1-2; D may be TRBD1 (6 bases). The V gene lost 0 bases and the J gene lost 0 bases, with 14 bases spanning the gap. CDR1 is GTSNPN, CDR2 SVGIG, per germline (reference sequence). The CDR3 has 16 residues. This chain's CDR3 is CAWSVRRGASNYGYTF. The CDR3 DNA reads TGTGCCTGGAGTGTTCGGAGGGGGGCTTCTAACTATGGCTACACCTTC.

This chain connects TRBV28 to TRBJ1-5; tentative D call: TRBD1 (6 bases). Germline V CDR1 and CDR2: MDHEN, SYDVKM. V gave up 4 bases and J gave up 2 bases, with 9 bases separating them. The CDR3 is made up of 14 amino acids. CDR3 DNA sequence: TGTGCCAGCAGTTCCTCAGGGGGCAATCAGCCCCAGCATTTT. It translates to CASSSSGGNQPQHF.

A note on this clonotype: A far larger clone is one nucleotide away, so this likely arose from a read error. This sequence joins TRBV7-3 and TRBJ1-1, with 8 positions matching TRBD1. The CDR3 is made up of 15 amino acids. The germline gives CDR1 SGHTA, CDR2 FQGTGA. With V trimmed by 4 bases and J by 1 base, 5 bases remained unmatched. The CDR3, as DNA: TGTGCCAGCAGCTCGGACAGGGCCACGAACACTGAAGCTTTCTTT. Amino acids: CASSSDRATNTEAFF.

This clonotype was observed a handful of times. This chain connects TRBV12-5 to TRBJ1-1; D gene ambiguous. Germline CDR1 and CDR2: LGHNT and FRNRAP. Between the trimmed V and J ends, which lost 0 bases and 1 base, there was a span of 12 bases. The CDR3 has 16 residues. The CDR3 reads CASGLVQEQPNTEAFF. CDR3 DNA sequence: TGTGCTAGTGGTTTGGTACAAGAACAACCGAACACTGAAGCTTTCTTT.